Below, 26 T cell receptor beta chains from the same sample are listed, as sequenced in a study of blood T cell repertoires in COVID-19. The assay was immunoSEQ multiplex PCR, and TCRdb's table has in-frame clones only and misses some. The sample lists around 270,000 clones; about 87% were seen once. Sequenced input: peripheral blood. These receptor sequences come from a man between 60 and 75 years old who had recovered from COVID-19.

V usage is TRBV21-1 and J usage is TRBJ1-4; whether TRBD1, the table's D call, matches the DNA was not checked. TRBV21-1 is marked as a pseudogene. The CDR3 has 16 residues. The chain's CDR3 is CASSKVWAHSNEKLFF. CDR3 nucleotide sequence: TGTGCCAGCAGCAAAGTTTGGGCGCATTCTAATGAAAAACTGTTTTTT.

The CDR3 DNA follows: TGTGCCAGCGTGCAGGGCCCCCCGCCCCAGCATTTT. Amino acid sequence: CASVQGPPPQHF. The chain combines TRBV6-5 with TRBJ1-5; tentatively, D is TRBD1 (5 bases). The CDR3 covers 12 residues. The germline gives CDR1 MNHEY, CDR2 SVGAGI. Trimming left V 8 bases short and J 9 bases short, with 14 bases between.

The chain employs TRBV11-3 and TRBJ2-1, with 12 bases lining up with TRBD1. This CDR3 region has 15 residues. Germline V gene lookup returns CDR1 SGHNT and CDR2 YENEEA. The V and J ends lost 5 bases and 7 bases, in that order; junction bases with no gene match: 6. CDR3 nucleotides: TGTGCCAGCAGCGTGGGACAGGGGGCGTCTAATGAGCAGTTCTTC. This encodes CASSVGQGASNEQFF.

The chain employs TRBV18 and TRBJ1-4; 9 bases line up with TRBD1. This CDR3 is built from 15 residues. V trimming: 2 bases; J trimming: 5 bases; junction bases outside the gene matches: 3. Germline V gives CDR1 KGHSH, CDR2 LQKENI. Here the CDR3 reads CASSPTGTGNEKLFF. The CDR3 coding sequence is TGTGCCAGCTCACCAACCGGGACAGGGAATGAAAAACTGTTTTTT.

The genes are TRBV5-6 and TRBJ1-6; TRBD1 matches 7 bases. V was pared by 4 bases and J by 4 bases, with 8 bases of the junction left unmatched. Germline CDR1 is SGHDT and CDR2 is YYEEEE. The CDR3 extends over 16 amino acids. This CDR3 is CASSGSSRGYNSPLHF. The CDR3 bases are TGTGCCAGCAGCGGATCCTCCAGGGGGTATAATTCACCCCTCCACTTT.

This rearrangement joins TRBV14 to TRBJ2-7, with TRBD1 matching over 9 bases. The CDR3 length is 16 residues. Trimming cost V 2 bases and J 2 bases; bases outside gene matches: 7. Germline CDR1 SGHDN, CDR2 FVKESK. CDR3 DNA: TGTGCCAGCAGCCAAATCTCACAGGGGGCCCCCTACGAGCAGTACTTC. It yields the protein CASSQISQGAPYEQYF.

The sample holds a few counts of this clone. The chain joins TRBV3-1 (or the pseudogene TRBV3-2) to TRBJ2-7; 14 bases match TRBD2. Per the germline V gene, CDR1 is LGHDT and CDR2 is YNNKEL (reference sequence). V trimming: 4 bases; J trimming: 7 bases; junction bases outside the gene matches: 9. This CDR3 region has 16 residues. The CDR3: CASSPLGLAGGREQYF. CDR3 in DNA: TGTGCCAGCAGCCCCCTTGGACTAGCGGGGGGTCGGGAGCAGTACTTC.

V usage is TRBV6-5 and J usage is TRBJ1-1; no reliable D call. Looked up from germline, CDR1 is MNHEY and CDR2 is SVGAGI. The CDR3 runs to 14 residues. Trimming left V 3 bases short and J 2 bases short, with 10 bases between. The CDR3 sequence is CASSYVAVNTEAFF. CDR3 DNA sequence: TGTGCCAGCAGTTATGTGGCAGTTAACACTGAAGCTTTCTTT.

The chain joins TRBV14 to TRBJ2-2, with 9 positions matching TRBD1. The V gene's germline CDR1 is SGHDN and CDR2 FVKESK. The CDR3 length is 19 residues. V gave up 2 bases and J gave up 3 bases; unmatched junction bases: 13. The CDR3 DNA sequence: TGTGCCAGCAGCCAACTGGGACAGGGAGGCAAGTACCACACCGGGGAGCTGTTTTTT. Residues: CASSQLGQGGKYHTGELFF.

V is TRBV18 and J is TRBJ2-7, with 14 bases identical to TRBD2. V lost 1 base, J lost 4 bases, and 9 bases stayed unmatched. Per germline, CDR1 KGHSH and CDR2 LQKENI. The CDR3 totals 18 residues. CDR3 amino acids: CASSPLAPGLAGAYEQYF. DNA for the CDR3: TGTGCCAGCTCACCACTTGCTCCGGGACTAGCGGGGGCTTACGAGCAGTACTTC.

This clone has a single count. The chain recombines TRBV12-5 with TRBJ1-2, with 8 bases aligning to TRBD1. The germline CDR1 and CDR2 sequences are LGHNT and FRNRAP. The CDR3 has 17 residues. V lost 0 bases, J lost 8 bases, and 14 bases stayed unmatched. In DNA, the CDR3 is TGTGCTAGTGGTTTGGTAAGGACAGGGACCTATGTGAGGGGCTACACCTTC. It specifies CASGLVRTGTYVRGYTF.

The J gene is TRBJ2-7, the V gene TRBV27; D perhaps matches TRBD1 (6 bases). The V gene lost 3 bases and the J gene lost 2 bases, with 11 bases spanning the gap. The germline CDR1 and CDR2 sequences are MNHEY and SMNVEV (reference sequence). This CDR3 has 14 residues. The CDR3 DNA reads as TGTGCCAGCAGTTTTAAACAGGGCGCCTACGAGCAGTACTTC. It yields the protein CASSFKQGAYEQYF.

V usage is TRBV6-5 and J usage is TRBJ2-7; no clear D gene. Germline V gives CDR1 MNHEY, CDR2 SVGAGI. The CDR3 extends over 12 amino acids. Between the trimmed V and J ends, which lost 2 bases and 5 bases, there was a span of 7 bases. CDR3 sequence (DNA): TGTGCCAGCAGTTACGCAGGAAACGAGCAGTACTTC. It codes for CASSYAGNEQYF.

The chain carries TRBV9 and TRBJ2-2, with D maybe TRBD2 (5 bases). Germline V lookup: CDR1 SGDLS, CDR2 YYNGEE. The V gene lost 0 bases and the J gene lost 1 base, with 13 bases spanning the gap. This CDR3 has 17 amino acids. Here the CDR3 DNA reads TGTGCCAGCAGCGTAGAAGGTGGGCGGGTGAACACCGGGGAGCTGTTTTTT. This codes for CASSVEGGRVNTGELFF.

The J gene is TRBJ1-1, the V gene TRBV5-5, with D possibly matching TRBD1 (6 bases). The germline V and J ends were trimmed by 4 bases and 1 base, with 11 bases remaining between them. CDR3 length: 14 amino acids. CDR1 and CDR2 (germline): SGHKS, YYEKEE (reference sequence). The CDR3 nucleotides are TGTGCCAGCAGCGTGATGACAGGGAACACTGAAGCTTTCTTT. This translates into CASSVMTGNTEAFF.

The chain combines TRBV27 with TRBJ2-7; possible D gene TRBD1, 6 bases. V shed 1 base and J shed 3 bases, with 10 bases lying between them. Germline-derived CDR1 and CDR2 are MNHEY and SMNVEV (reference sequence). CDR3 size: 14 residues. The CDR3 nucleotides are TGTGCCAGCAGTTTATTTCAGGGGTTCTACGAGCAGTACTTC. Translating gives CASSLFQGFYEQYF.

This clone was found once. The J gene is TRBJ1-2, the V gene TRBV6-6; TRBD1 aligns across 10 bases. V shed 6 bases, J shed 7 bases, and the junction held 8 bases outside the gene matches. The length of the CDR3 is 14 residues. CDR1 is MNHNY and CDR2 is SVGAGI in the germline V gene (reference sequence). CDR3 sequence reads: CASRGDRGRGGYTF. In DNA form, the CDR3 reads TGTGCCAGCAGGGGGGACAGGGGACGGGGTGGCTACACCTTC.

This chain links TRBV12-5 with TRBJ2-7; the match to TRBD1 covers 8 bases. The CDR3 has 13 amino acids. Trimming took 3 bases from V and 6 from J; bases not matched to a gene: 4. Germline CDR1 and CDR2: LGHNT and FRNRAP. The DNA for the CDR3 is TGTGCTAGTGGTTTTTGGACAGGGCCCGAGCAGTACTTC. Translation: CASGFWTGPEQYF.

The genes are TRBV9 and TRBJ2-5, with D perhaps TRBD2 (5 bases). CDR1 and CDR2 (germline): SGDLS, YYNGEE. V lost 2 bases and J 7 bases, leaving 15 bases between the germline ends. The CDR3 loop spans 14 amino acids. CDR3 in DNA: TGTGCCAGCAGCGTGACCGACGGGGTAGGGACCCAGTACTTC. This translates into CASSVTDGVGTQYF.

The genes are TRBV19 and TRBJ1-1; 8 nucleotides match TRBD1. CDR1 is LNHDA, CDR2 SQIVND, per germline (reference sequence). The CDR3 extends over 14 amino acids. The V segment lost 10 bases and the J segment 0 bases; nucleotides outside the gene matches: 7. The CDR3 nucleotides read TGTGCCACCGCGGACAGGGCCCTGAACACTGAAGCTTTCTTT. Translation gives CATADRALNTEAFF.

J is TRBJ2-2 and V is TRBV14; D unresolved. The V and J ends lost 1 base and 4 bases respectively, with 10 bases between them. CDR3 length: 15 amino acids. In germline, CDR1 is SGHDN, CDR2 FVKESK. In DNA, the CDR3 is TGTGCCAGCAGCCAAGTACAGAGTCGCACCGGGGAGCTGTTTTTT. It yields the protein CASSQVQSRTGELFF.

This chain uses TRBV6-5 with TRBJ1-2, with 10 bases identical to TRBD1. Germline trimming cut 2 bases from V and 6 bases from J; bases unmatched to any gene: 6. Germline V gene sequence: CDR1 MNHEY, CDR2 SVGAGI. CDR3 length equals 15 residues. The CDR3 loop is CASSYTAGQGNGYTF. CDR3 coding DNA: TGTGCCAGCAGTTACACCGCGGGACAGGGGAATGGCTACACCTTC.

The chain couples TRBV19 to TRBJ1-5; the D gene is possibly TRBD1 (6 bases). Germline V gene lookup returns CDR1 LNHDA and CDR2 SQIVND (reference sequence). V lost 5 bases and J 0 bases, leaving 14 bases between the germline ends. The length of the CDR3 is 16 residues. CDR3 nucleotide sequence: TGTGCCAGTAGTCTTGGCCAGGGGCTTAGCAATCAGCCCCAGCATTTT. This sequence encodes CASSLGQGLSNQPQHF.

CDR3 bases: TGCGCCAGCAGTCTGCCGGGACAGACGATACGCACTGAAGCTTTCTTT. Residues: CASSLPGQTIRTEAFF. This chain links TRBV5-1 with TRBJ1-1, with 7 bases matching TRBD1. In germline, CDR1 is SGHRS, CDR2 YFSETQ. CDR3 size: 16 residues. Losses at the gene ends were 5 bases for V and 4 bases for J; bases not matched to a gene: 14.

CDR3 sequence: CASSSGQGEETQYF. In nucleotides, the CDR3 is TGTGCCAGCAGCTCGGGACAAGGGGAAGAGACCCAGTACTTC. The rearrangement joins TRBV7-3 to TRBJ2-5; a possible D gene is TRBD1 (6 bases). Per germline, CDR1 SGHTA and CDR2 FQGTGA. The V end lost 4 bases, the J end lost 3 bases, and 12 bases lay between the germline ends. CDR3 size: 14 residues. Filled out from reference TRBV7-3 and TRBJ2-5, the complete variable domain reads GAGVSQTPSNKVTEKGKYVELRCDPISGHTALYWYRQSLGQGPEFLIYFQGTGAADDSGLPNDRFFAVRPEGSVSTLKIQRTERGDSAVYLCASSSGQGEETQYFGPGTRLLVL.

This clone occurred a few times. This chain links TRBV9 with TRBJ2-5; TRBD2 agrees at 9 bases. The CDR3 length is 17 residues. V gave up 6 bases and J gave up 1 base; unmatched junction bases: 13. CDR1 is SGDLS and CDR2 is YYNGEE in the germline V gene. The CDR3 sequence: CASTPGAASGAQETQYF. The CDR3 DNA follows: TGTGCCAGCACCCCAGGTGCGGCTAGCGGGGCCCAAGAGACCCAGTACTTC.